The 18 T cell receptor beta chains below were found in one sample sequenced in a study of control samples from healthy donors and cancer patients. The method was immunoSEQ multiplex PCR; TCRdb's version includes in-frame clones alone and lacks a portion of them. The sample has 60,000 to 70,000 clones; approximately 85% are singletons. Material: blood. Source of these receptors: a man aged 35 to 55 in good health.

The chain uses TRBV11-3 and TRBJ1-2; 8 positions agree with TRBD1. Trimming at V came to 5 bases and at J to 2 bases, leaving 7 bases not matched to a gene. CDR1 is SGHNT and CDR2 is YENEEA in the germline V gene. The CDR3 consists of 15 residues. Here the CDR3 DNA reads TGTGCCAGCAGCCCAGACAGGGGAACGAACTATGGCTACACCTTC. Translating it yields CASSPDRGTNYGYTF.

The chain joins TRBV4-2 to TRBJ1-2, with D tentatively TRBD1 (6 bases). This CDR3 comprises 15 residues. Looked up from germline, CDR1 is LGHNA and CDR2 is YNFKEQ. V was trimmed by 0 bases and J by 3 bases, leaving 11 bases between them. The CDR3 bases are TGTGCCAGCAGCCAAGATCGGGGGGCGGACTATGGCTACACCTTC. Translated, it gives CASSQDRGADYGYTF.

The chain employs TRBV5-5 and TRBJ2-7; the D is unclear. Germline CDR1 is SGHKS and CDR2 is YYEKEE (reference sequence). The CDR3 has 13 residues. Trimming removed 1 base from V and 3 bases from J, with 8 bases in between. CDR3 amino acids: CASSLRLVYEQYF. The CDR3, as DNA: TGTGCCAGCAGCTTGAGGCTGGTCTACGAGCAGTACTTC.

This clone was picked up one time. This rearrangement joins TRBV11-2 to TRBJ1-1, with TRBD1 as a possible D gene (5 bases). Germline V gene lookup returns CDR1 SGHAT and CDR2 FQNNGV. The ends were cut back, 6 bases at V and 1 base at J, with 9 bases in the middle. This CDR3 has 13 amino acids. The chain's CDR3 is CASRAGGNTEAFF. In nucleotides, the CDR3 is TGTGCCAGCAGGGCGGGGGGGAACACTGAAGCTTTCTTT.

V and J are TRBV5-1 and TRBJ1-1; D perhaps matches TRBD1 (5 bases). Germline V CDR1 and CDR2: SGHRS, YFSETQ. The CDR3 has 14 amino acids. V dropped 0 bases and J dropped 10 bases, with 16 bases sitting between them. CDR3 nucleotide sequence: TGCGCCAGCAGCTTGGGAGTTGGGGGATTTGTAGCTTTCTTT. Amino acids: CASSLGVGGFVAFF.

The chain has TRBV5-6 and TRBJ1-5; D not resolved. The CDR3 is 16 residues long. Germline CDR1 and CDR2: SGHDT and YYEEEE. Between the trimmed V and J ends, which lost 0 bases and 1 base, there was a span of 11 bases. CDR3 region: CASSLGGWRSNQPQHF. The CDR3 DNA sequence: TGTGCCAGCAGCTTGGGAGGGTGGAGAAGCAATCAGCCCCAGCATTTT.

The V and J genes are TRBV15 and TRBJ2-1; D is undetermined. The CDR3 has 15 residues. In germline, CDR1 is LNHNV, CDR2 YYDKDF (reference sequence). Trimming left V 0 bases short and J 4 bases short, with 10 bases between. CDR3 amino acids: CATSRDLEVYNEQFF. The CDR3 DNA is TGTGCCACCAGCAGAGATTTAGAGGTTTACAATGAGCAGTTCTTC.

This clone occurred a few times. This rearrangement joins TRBV7-2 to TRBJ1-5; a weak D match, TRBD1 (5 bases). Germline-derived CDR1 and CDR2 are SGHTA and FQGNSA. This CDR3 spans 12 amino acids. Trimming shortened V by 0 bases and J by 12 bases, and 9 bases separated the two germline ends. The CDR3 loop reads CASSLASGIQHF. The CDR3 coding sequence is TGTGCCAGCAGCTTAGCCTCAGGGATCCAGCATTTT.

Only one count was recorded for this clone. This rearrangement joins TRBV4-3 to TRBJ1-2, with a weak D call TRBD1 (6 bases). Trimming removed 3 bases at V and 6 bases at J, with 17 bases between. The CDR3 totals 15 residues. Germline V gene lookup returns CDR1 LGHNA and CDR2 YSLEER. The CDR3 DNA sequence: TGCGCCAGCAGCCATTCGACAGGTAATCTAGATGGCTACACCTTC. Its translation: CASSHSTGNLDGYTF.

The chain recombines TRBV7-2 with TRBJ2-5; 7 positions match TRBD1. The junction had 1 base not matched to a gene; V was cut back by 0 bases and J by 3 bases. This CDR3 contains 14 residues. CDR1 and CDR2 (germline): SGHTA, FQGNSA. CDR3 sequence (DNA): TGTGCCAGCAGCTTAGCTCAGGGGGAAGAGACCCAGTACTTC. Translated, it gives CASSLAQGEETQYF.

The chain uses TRBV24-1 and TRBJ2-7, with D unresolved. V was cut by 4 bases and J by 0 bases, with 3 bases left in between. Germline V gene data show CDR1 as KGHDR and CDR2 as SFDVKD. The CDR3 is 12 residues long. The CDR3 nucleotides are TGTGCCACCAGTGACAACTCCTACGAGCAGTACTTC. Protein product: CATSDNSYEQYF.

This chain joins TRBV5-1 and TRBJ2-2; D uncertain. Germline loops: CDR1 SGHRS, CDR2 YFSETQ. There are 11 residues in the CDR3. V lost 2 bases and J lost 7, with 3 bases in between. The CDR3 reads CASSFGGELFF. The CDR3 bases are TGCGCCAGCAGCTTCGGCGGGGAGCTGTTTTTT.

This chain connects TRBV14 to TRBJ1-1; D call uncertain. V gave up 5 bases and J gave up 1 base, with 14 bases separating them. Germline V gene lookup returns CDR1 SGHDN and CDR2 FVKESK. The length of the CDR3 is 15 residues. The DNA for the CDR3 is TGTGCCAGCAGCTCTATGACGGGAAGGAACACTGAAGCTTTCTTT. Translation: CASSSMTGRNTEAFF. The complete variable domain, with remaining parts taken from reference TRBV14 and TRBJ1-1, reads EAGVTQFPSHSVIEKGQTVTLRCDPISGHDNLYWYRRVMGKEIKFLLHFVKESKQDESGMPNNRFLAERTGGTYSTLKVQPAELEDSGVYFCASSSMTGRNTEAFFGQGTRLTVV.

This clone showed up just a few times. This chain joins TRBV5-4 and TRBJ2-3; D call uncertain. Germline V gives CDR1 SGHNT, CDR2 YYREEE (reference sequence). With 7 bases removed from V and 4 bases from J, the gap between germline ends came to 10 bases. This CDR3 spans 12 amino acids. CDR3 residues: CASSGASDTQYF. In DNA, the CDR3 is TGTGCCAGCTCCGGAGCGTCAGATACGCAGTATTTT.

The gene calls are TRBV7-2 and TRBJ1-2, with D possibly TRBD1 on 5 matching bases. Trimming removed 3 bases from V and 8 bases from J, with 10 bases in between. The length of the CDR3 is 12 residues. Germline loops: CDR1 SGHTA, CDR2 FQGNSA. CDR3 DNA: TGTGCCAGCAGCTTGCGGGGGGGAGGCTACACCTTC. Its protein product is CASSLRGGGYTF.

The chain joins TRBV6-5 to TRBJ1-2; D gene unclear. V shed 0 bases and J shed 5 bases, with 16 bases lying between them. Germline CDR1 MNHEY, CDR2 SVGAGI. The CDR3 consists of 16 residues. CDR3 coding DNA: TGTGCCAGCAGTTACTCGACGGCATCCAGGTTGTATGGCTACACCTTC. It encodes CASSYSTASRLYGYTF.

This chain links TRBV15 with TRBJ1-2; 7 nucleotides line up with TRBD1. From germline, CDR1 is LNHNV and CDR2 YYDKDF (reference sequence). The CDR3 is 15 amino acids. Germline trimming cut 3 bases from V and 3 bases from J; bases unmatched to any gene: 7. Written as DNA, the CDR3 is TGTGCCACCAGCAGGCACAGGGGACTAGACTATGGCTACACCTTC. Its translation is CATSRHRGLDYGYTF.

This clone occurred once. The chain employs TRBV4-3 and TRBJ2-7, with 7 bases that match TRBD2. CDR1 is LGHNA, CDR2 YSLEER, per germline. The V segment lost 1 base and the J segment 1 base; nucleotides outside the gene matches: 7. The CDR3 length is 16 residues. The DNA for the CDR3 is TGCGCCAGCAGCCAAGCGGATAGCGGGCAATCCTACGAGCAGTACTTC. Translating it yields CASSQADSGQSYEQYF.